Below are 9 T cell receptor beta chains sequenced from a single sample in a study of OX40 agonist ivuxolimab in advanced cancers. Receptors were amplified or captured by the immunoSEQ multiplex PCR assay. TCRdb's version of the immuneACCESS table is confined to in-frame rearrangements and falls short of the full clone set. An unresolved V gene accounts for under half of the shortfall where checked; the remainder is of unknown origin. The table for this sample lists around 55,000 clones; 80% to 90% of them were counted only once. Roughly an eighth of the sample is in the top ten clones. The sample was CD4+ or CD8+ T cells sorted from blood, taken in a trial of the OX40 agonist ivuxolimab. Receptor source: an adult with an advanced solid tumor such as melanoma, head and neck, liver or kidney cancer.

Judged by abundance, this clone is medium-sized. V is TRBV27 and J is TRBJ1-5; TRBD1 matches at 7 bases. The V gene's germline CDR1 is MNHEY and CDR2 SMNVEV (reference sequence). The junction had 5 bases not matched to a gene; V was cut back by 6 bases and J by 0 bases. CDR3 length: 15 amino acids. DNA for the CDR3: TGTGCCAGCAGACCCGGGACAGCTAGCAATCAGCCCCAGCATTTT. This translates into CASRPGTASNQPQHF.

The chain recombines TRBV19 with TRBJ1-5; D is ambiguous. CDR1 is LNHDA, CDR2 SQIVND, per germline (reference sequence). There are 14 residues in the CDR3. V was clipped by 3 bases and J by 5 bases, with 11 bases between them. The CDR3 protein is CASSIFIGDQPQHF. CDR3 DNA: TGTGCCAGTAGTATCTTTATCGGGGATCAGCCCCAGCATTTT.

The chain links TRBV7-9 to TRBJ1-1; the match to TRBD1 covers 9 bases. CDR3 length: 16 residues. V dropped 5 bases and J dropped 2; count of bases not matched to a gene: 9. CDR1 and CDR2 from the germline V gene are SEHNR and FQNEAQ (reference sequence). CDR3 in DNA: TGTGCCAGCAGCCAGGGAGGGACAGGGTTAAACACTGAAGCTTTCTTT. This codes for CASSQGGTGLNTEAFF. Complete variable domain (other parts from reference TRBV7-9 and TRBJ1-1): DTGVSQNPRHKITKRGQNVTFRCDPISEHNRLYWYRQTLGQGPEFLTYFQNEAQLEKSRLLSDRFSAERPKGSFSTLEIQRTEQGDSAMYLCASSQGGTGLNTEAFFGQGTRLTVV.

V and J are TRBV4-1 and TRBJ1-2; possible D gene TRBD1, 6 bases. The CDR3 is 15 amino acids. CDR1 is MGHRA and CDR2 is YSYEKL in the germline V gene. V dropped 0 bases and J dropped 3 bases, with 11 bases sitting between them. The CDR3 sequence: CASSQDMGAYYGYTF. CDR3 nucleotides: TGCGCCAGCAGCCAAGACATGGGGGCATACTATGGCTACACCTTC.

The V call is TRBV6-5, the J call TRBJ2-3, with D possibly matching TRBD2 (5 bases). Germline-derived CDR1 and CDR2 are MNHEY and SVGAGI. V lost 8 bases and J lost 6, with 21 bases in between. The CDR3 consists of 15 residues. CDR3 loop: CASSRRQRSADTQYF. The CDR3 DNA reads TGTGCCAGCTCCCGGAGGCAGCGGAGTGCGGATACGCAGTATTTT.

The CDR3 is CASSDPGLLPYEQYV. The CDR3 DNA follows: TGTGCCAGCAGTGATCCGGGACTTCTCCCCTACGAGCAGTACGTC. This sequence joins TRBV6-1 and TRBJ2-7, with a tentative D call TRBD2 (6 bases). CDR3 size: 15 residues. V lost 3 bases, J lost 2 bases, and 14 bases lay in between. From germline, CDR1 is MNHNS and CDR2 SASEGT.

The chain combines TRBV28 with TRBJ2-7; perhaps TRBD2 as D (6 bases). Germline V CDR1 and CDR2: MDHEN, SYDVKM. The CDR3 extends over 14 amino acids. The germline V and J ends were trimmed by 5 bases and 6 bases, with 17 bases remaining between them. In DNA, the CDR3 is TGTGCCAGCAGTAAGCCGGGACTCAGGAGCGAGCAGTACTTC. Protein: CASSKPGLRSEQYF.

The chain couples TRBV5-5 to TRBJ2-3; TRBD1 matches 7 bases. V dropped 4 bases and J dropped 6; count of bases not matched to a gene: 11. Germline CDR1 reads SGHKS; CDR2 reads YYEKEE (reference sequence). The CDR3 sequence is 15 residues long. The CDR3 DNA sequence: TGTGCCAGCAGCCCCCGGGCCAGGGGGACCGATACGCAGTATTTT. This codes for CASSPRARGTDTQYF.

This chain connects TRBV28 to TRBJ2-7, with 8 nucleotides matching TRBD2. J lost 1 base, V lost 5 bases, and 10 bases had no gene match. This CDR3 has 16 residues. In germline, CDR1 is MDHEN, CDR2 SYDVKM. The CDR3 protein is CASSRGVAGSSYEQYV. In DNA form, the CDR3 reads TGTGCCAGCAGTCGGGGGGTAGCGGGATCGTCCTACGAGCAGTACGTC.